What follows is one T cell receptor beta chain and its context. The antigen remains undetermined. One entry per CDR3 protein results from TCRdb running MiXCR on the multiplex PCR reads. The sample lists 150,000 to 200,000 distinct CDR3 sequences, 33% occurring once. The lymph nodes were axillary draining lymph nodes from breast cancer patients. The record originates from a study of breast tumors, draining lymph nodes, adjacent tissues. Study-level points and caveats: Most tumor T cells seemingly derive from lymph node, then expand in tumor. Tumor and nontumor repertoires were significantly more similar in luminal-like than in basal-like breast cancer. Data only fit, rather than demonstrated, lymph node origin of most tumor T cells. Compared with lymph nodes, tumors were less diverse; compared with nontumor tissue, more.

Sequencing was performed on axillary lymph node tissue. This receptor was identified in a female donor with breast cancer. Some clones in this sample may be carry-over from other donors' samples.

The CDR3 spells CASSFWENTEAFF. CDR3 coding DNA: TGTGCCAGCAGTTTCTGGGAGAACACTGAAGCTTTCTTT. The J gene is TRBJ1-1, the V gene TRBV6-5; D not certain. Trimming removed 4 bases at V and 1 base at J, with 7 bases between. The CDR3 has 13 amino acids. Looked up from germline, CDR1 is MNHEY and CDR2 is SVGAGI.